These T cell receptor beta chains were read from a single sample in a study of neurological immune-mediated disorders. MiXCR, run by TCRdb on the 5' RACE reads, gives a single entry per CDR3 protein. This table has around 47,000 distinct CDR3 sequences, about 13% appearing once. The sequencing sample was made of PBMCs. The origin of the receptors is a female donor in good health. CDR3s include the opening cysteine and the closing phenylalanine or tryptophan. A D gene is named only where the DNA matches it firmly. Some rows mark clone size as missing; the rest say once, few, many or name a class of expanded clone.

cdr3_nt	cdr3_aa	d_call	v_call	j_call	clone_size
TGTGCCAGCAGCCAATCCCTAGCAGCGAACACCGGGGAGCTGTTTTTT	CASSQSLAANTGELFF	.	TRBV4-2	TRBJ2-2	many
TGTGCCAGCAGTTTGTCAGGGCTCTCTGGAAACACCATATATTTT	CASSLSGLSGNTIYF	.	TRBV27	TRBJ1-3	many
TGTGCCAGCAGTTACGCCAGACGGACAGGGGCCGGGGAGCTGTTTTTT	CASSYARRTGAGELFF	TRBD1	TRBV6-6	TRBJ2-2	many
TGTGCCAGCAGTTTTCGCTACGAGCAGTACTTC	CASSFRYEQYF	.	TRBV12-3/TRBV12-4	TRBJ2-7	medium-sized
TGCAGCGTCGCCGGGACGGTGAGCTCCTACGAGCAGTACTTC	CSVAGTVSSYEQYF	.	TRBV29-1	TRBJ2-7	many
TGCAGTGCTAGAGAGACGATTGAAGCTTTCTTT	CSARETIEAFF	.	TRBV20-1	TRBJ1-1	many
TGCGCCAGCAGCACGACAGGGGGCACAGATACGCAGTATTTT	CASSTTGGTDTQYF	TRBD1	TRBV5-1	TRBJ2-3	.
TGTGCCAGCAGCCTGAAGGGGGCGAACACCGGGGAGCTGTTTTTT	CASSLKGANTGELFF	.	TRBV12-3/TRBV12-4	TRBJ2-2	many
TGTGCCAGCCGCTTGAGGGGGCCCGTCGGCACAGATACGCAGTATTTT	CASRLRGPVGTDTQYF	TRBD1	TRBV5-5	TRBJ2-3	many
TGCGCCAGCAGCCAAGATCGATTTGGGTACACTGAAGCTTTCTTT	CASSQDRFGYTEAFF	.	TRBV4-1	TRBJ1-1	.
TGCAGTGCTAGAGACCTAGTGGGCCTAGCGGGAGTAGGAGAGCAGTTCTTC	CSARDLVGLAGVGEQFF	TRBD2	TRBV20-1	TRBJ2-1	many
TGTGCCGCCGGCGAGACACCCGACCGGGACCAGTACTTC	CAAGETPDRDQYF	.	TRBV10-3	TRBJ2-5	many
TGTGCCAGCACCAAAAGCGCCCCTGTCGGGGAGCTGTTTTTT	CASTKSAPVGELFF	.	TRBV2	TRBJ2-2	many
TGTGCCAGCAGTTTAAAATCCTTGGATCAGCCCCAGCATTTT	CASSLKSLDQPQHF	.	TRBV12-3/TRBV12-4	TRBJ1-5	many
TGTGCCAGCAGCTTGGATGGTCGGGGGATCTACAATGAGCAGTTCTTC	CASSLDGRGIYNEQFF	.	TRBV5-6	TRBJ2-1	many
TGCAGTGCTAGAGCATTAGCCCTACCCAATACGCAGTATTTT	CSARALALPNTQYF	.	TRBV20-1	TRBJ2-3	medium-sized
TGCGCCAGCAGCGTTTCCGGGACAGGAACACAAGAGACCCAGTACTTC	CASSVSGTGTQETQYF	TRBD1	TRBV5-1	TRBJ2-5	medium-sized
TGTGCCAGCAGCGCGCCTTTTGGACAGTCGAACACTGAAGCTTTCTTT	CASSAPFGQSNTEAFF	.	TRBV3-1	TRBJ1-1	few
TGTGCCAGCAGTCCGCGGGGAGCGGGAGGGTACAATGAGCAGTTCTTC	CASSPRGAGGYNEQFF	TRBD2	TRBV11-3	TRBJ2-1	many
TGCGCCAGCAGCTTGGCGGTGGCTGAGGTTGAGCAGTTCTTC	CASSLAVAEVEQFF	.	TRBV5-1	TRBJ2-1	.
TGTGCCTGGAGTTCAGACGGCTATGGCTACACCTTC	CAWSSDGYGYTF	.	TRBV30	TRBJ1-2	.
TGTGCCAGTAGTGCCCTGACTGCAACTAATGAAAAACTGTTTTTT	CASSALTATNEKLFF	.	TRBV19	TRBJ1-4	many
TGTGCCAGCAGTGATAGTTATACGCAGTATTTT	CASSDSYTQYF	.	TRBV12-3/TRBV12-4	TRBJ2-3	many
TGTGCCAGCAGTTTTGGGGGGGGCAGGAGCTCTTATGGCTACACCTTC	CASSFGGGRSSYGYTF	.	TRBV12-3/TRBV12-4	TRBJ1-2	many
TGTGCCAGCAGCTCCAAACATATGTACAATGAGCAGTTCTTC	CASSSKHMYNEQFF	.	TRBV7-6	TRBJ2-1	many
TGTGCCAGCAGCTTGTATGGCGAGCAGTTCTTC	CASSLYGEQFF	.	TRBV5-5	TRBJ2-1	.
TGCGCCAGCAGCTCAATCGGACAGGGATACAAAGATACGCACTATTTT	CASSSIGQGYKDTHYF	TRBD1	TRBV5-1	TRBJ2-3	.
TGCGCCAGCAGCCTTGCGGGGACAGGGGCCGCTGGCTACACCTTC	CASSLAGTGAAGYTF	TRBD1	TRBV5-1	TRBJ1-2	many
TGTGCCAGCAGTTTTTTAGGGTCCGGGGAAAAACTGTTTTTT	CASSFLGSGEKLFF	.	TRBV27	TRBJ1-4	few
TGTGCCACCAAAGACGGTAGCCCCCCTTACGAGCAGTACTTC	CATKDGSPPYEQYF	.	TRBV6-5	TRBJ2-7	many
TGCAGTGCCTCCGCCGGGACACCCCCTCAGCCCCAGCATTTT	CSASAGTPPQPQHF	.	TRBV20-1	TRBJ1-5	many
TGTGCCAGCAGTGAAGCGACAAAGAGTGCCGGGGAGCTGTTTTTT	CASSEATKSAGELFF	.	TRBV6-1	TRBJ2-2	many
TGTGCCAGCAGGCTCTCCGGAGCGGGAGTCGAGGAGCAGTTCTTC	CASRLSGAGVEEQFF	TRBD2	TRBV6-5	TRBJ2-1	many
TGTGCCAGCAGTTACGGGGTTAAGACCTACGAGCAGTACTTC	CASSYGVKTYEQYF	.	TRBV6-5	TRBJ2-7	many
TGCGCCAGCAGTGATCCCACAGGGGGTAAGACAGATACGCAGTATTTT	CASSDPTGGKTDTQYF	TRBD1	TRBV10-1	TRBJ2-3	many
TGCGCCAGCAGCTCTATGGGGGGCGGCACTGAAGCTTTCTTT	CASSSMGGGTEAFF	.	TRBV5-1	TRBJ1-1	many
TGCAGCGTTGTCTTTTCCCCTCTTGTTTTTGGGGTTAAACAAGAGACCCAGTACTTC	CSVVFSPLVFGVKQETQYF	.	TRBV29-1	TRBJ2-5	many
TGCGCCAGCAGCCTAACAGGGAATAGCAATCAGCCCCAGCATTTT	CASSLTGNSNQPQHF	.	TRBV5-1	TRBJ1-5	many
TGTGCCAGCACTCGCGGGGGGGGAGGCTACACCTTC	CASTRGGGGYTF	.	TRBV12-3/TRBV12-4	TRBJ1-2	many
TGTGCCAGCTCACCCTGGTCAGATACGCAGTATTTT	CASSPWSDTQYF	.	TRBV18	TRBJ2-3	many
TGTGCCAGCAGCTTAGACCCCACGGGGAATGAGCAGTTCTTC	CASSLDPTGNEQFF	.	TRBV11-2	TRBJ2-1	.
TGCAGCGTCGAAGCAACACAGCCTGGCTACACCTTC	CSVEATQPGYTF	.	TRBV29-1	TRBJ1-2	many
TGTGCCAGCAGCCCACGACTAGCGGGTTTAGATACGCAGTATTTT	CASSPRLAGLDTQYF	TRBD2	TRBV3-1	TRBJ2-3	many
TGTGCCAGCAGTCATAGGAGACCGGGGGGCGGCTATCAGCCCCAGCATTTT	CASSHRRPGGGYQPQHF	.	TRBV27	TRBJ1-5	many
TGCGCCAGCAGGAAGGGGGGAGAGCCTCGCAATCAGCCCCAGCATTTT	CASRKGGEPRNQPQHF	.	TRBV10-2	TRBJ1-5	many
TGTGCCAGCTCACCCACGACTCCGATGTTCTATGAGCAGTTCTTC	CASSPTTPMFYEQFF	.	TRBV18	TRBJ2-1	many
TGTGCCTGGAAATCGCCCTCAACTAATGAAAAACTGTTTTTT	CAWKSPSTNEKLFF	.	TRBV30	TRBJ1-4	.
TGTGCCAGCAGCTTATGGGGACAGGGGGGCGACGAGCAGTACTTC	CASSLWGQGGDEQYF	TRBD1	TRBV7-2	TRBJ2-7	many
TGCGCCAGCAGCTTTGATCGCTTGGGGGCTGAAGCTTTCTTT	CASSFDRLGAEAFF	.	TRBV5-1	TRBJ1-1	many
TGCAGTGCTAGAAAGCGGGAGCGTTCAGATACGCAGTATTTT	CSARKRERSDTQYF	TRBD2	TRBV20-1	TRBJ2-3	few
TGCGCCAGCACCCCCTCTACAGGGAACACCGGGGAGCTGTTTTTT	CASTPSTGNTGELFF	.	TRBV5-1	TRBJ2-2	many
TGCAGTGCCATCGGGGCCGGGGAGACCCAGTACTTC	CSAIGAGETQYF	.	TRBV20-1	TRBJ2-5	many
TGTGCCAGCAGCCGTATACAGGGACTATACGAGCAGTACTTC	CASSRIQGLYEQYF	.	TRBV7-8	TRBJ2-7	many
TGTGCTAGCATTCAGAGGAACTATGGCTACACCTTC	CASIQRNYGYTF	.	TRBV11-2	TRBJ1-2	.
TGCAGCGTCCTGAATACAGGGGGCGCACACACCGGGGAGCTGTTTTTT	CSVLNTGGAHTGELFF	TRBD1	TRBV29-1	TRBJ2-2	many
TGTGCCTGGAGTAAAGGGTCACCCTTGGTGGCTTTCTTT	CAWSKGSPLVAFF	.	TRBV30	TRBJ1-1	many
TGTGCCAGCAGTTACTCGTCACTAAACACAGATACGCAGTATTTT	CASSYSSLNTDTQYF	.	TRBV6-5	TRBJ2-3	many
TGCAGTGCTAGAGCTGACGGGGGCCGAGATTCACCCCTCCACTTT	CSARADGGRDSPLHF	.	TRBV20-1	TRBJ1-6	many